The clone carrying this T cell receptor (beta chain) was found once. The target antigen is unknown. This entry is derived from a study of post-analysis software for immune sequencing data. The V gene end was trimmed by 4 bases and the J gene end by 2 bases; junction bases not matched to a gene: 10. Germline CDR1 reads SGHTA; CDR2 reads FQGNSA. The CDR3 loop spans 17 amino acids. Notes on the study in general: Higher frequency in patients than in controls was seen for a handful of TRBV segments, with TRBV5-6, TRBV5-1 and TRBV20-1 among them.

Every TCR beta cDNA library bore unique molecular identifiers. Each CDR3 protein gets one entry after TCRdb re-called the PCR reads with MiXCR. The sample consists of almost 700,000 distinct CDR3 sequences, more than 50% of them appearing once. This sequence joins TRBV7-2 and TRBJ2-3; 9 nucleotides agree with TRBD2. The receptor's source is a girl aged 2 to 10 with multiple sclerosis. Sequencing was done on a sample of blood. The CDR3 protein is CASSSRASGGPTDTQYF. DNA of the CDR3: TGTGCCAGCAGCTCACGAGCGAGCGGGGGGCCCACAGATACGCAGTATTTT.